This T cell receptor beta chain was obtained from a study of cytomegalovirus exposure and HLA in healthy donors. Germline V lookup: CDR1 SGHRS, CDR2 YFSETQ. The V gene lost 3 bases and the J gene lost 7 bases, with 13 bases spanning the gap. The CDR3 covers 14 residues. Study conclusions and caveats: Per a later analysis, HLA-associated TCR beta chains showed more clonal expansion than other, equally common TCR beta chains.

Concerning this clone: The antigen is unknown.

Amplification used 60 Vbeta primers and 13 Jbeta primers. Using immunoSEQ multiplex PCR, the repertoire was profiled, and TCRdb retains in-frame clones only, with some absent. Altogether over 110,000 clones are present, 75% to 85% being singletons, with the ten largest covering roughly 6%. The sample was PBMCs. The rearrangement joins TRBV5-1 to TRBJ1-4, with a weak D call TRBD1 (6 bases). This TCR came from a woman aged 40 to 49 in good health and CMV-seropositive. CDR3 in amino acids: CASSYGRGGEKLFF. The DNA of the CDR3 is TGCGCCAGCAGCTACGGGAGGGGGGGTGAAAAACTGTTTTTT.